Listed below are T cell receptor beta chains from one sample, sequenced in a study of radiotherapy plus CTLA-4 blockade in lung cancer. Sequencing was performed with immunoSEQ multiplex PCR; in TCRdb, only in-frame clones are kept and a portion is missing. The sample carries about 100,000 clones, about four fifths recorded once. The sequenced sample was peripheral blood, obtained from a patient treated with radiotherapy plus ipilimumab. These receptors originate from a human donor with non-small cell lung cancer who had stable disease on radiotherapy plus ipilimumab. CDR3s include the opening cysteine and the closing phenylalanine or tryptophan. The D gene is left open where the match is weak. Only part of the rows carry a size: once, few, many, or a class if the clone is expanded.

v_call: TRBV18; clone_size: once; d_call: TRBD2; j_call: TRBJ2-3; cdr3_nt: TGTGCCAGCTCACTCGGACGGGGGGGCACAGATACGCAGTATTTT; cdr3_aa: CASSLGRGGTDTQYF
v_call: TRBV7-6; clone_size: .; d_call: TRBD2; j_call: TRBJ2-1; cdr3_nt: TGTGCCAGCAGCTTAGTTTTAGCGGGCCCCTACAATGAGCAGTTCTTC; cdr3_aa: CASSLVLAGPYNEQFF
v_call: TRBV7-7; clone_size: .; d_call: TRBD1; j_call: TRBJ1-6; cdr3_nt: TGTGCCAGCAGCTCTCGGGACAGGGATTATAATTCACCCCTCCACTTT; cdr3_aa: CASSSRDRDYNSPLHF
v_call: TRBV27; clone_size: .; d_call: .; j_call: TRBJ1-1; cdr3_nt: TGTGCCAGCAGTTTAAATAGGGGCCTGAACACTGAAGCTTTCTTT; cdr3_aa: CASSLNRGLNTEAFF
v_call: TRBV18; clone_size: .; d_call: .; j_call: TRBJ2-1; cdr3_nt: TGTGCCAGCTCCCCAAGCTCCTACAATGAGCAGTTCTTC; cdr3_aa: CASSPSSYNEQFF
v_call: TRBV6-6; clone_size: .; d_call: .; j_call: TRBJ1-4; cdr3_nt: TGTGCCAGCAGTAGTAATGAAAAACTGTTTTTT; cdr3_aa: CASSSNEKLFF
v_call: TRBV7-9; clone_size: .; d_call: .; j_call: TRBJ1-2; cdr3_nt: TGTGCCAGCAGCCGGCAAGGGGACCTCCGCTATGGCTACACCTTC; cdr3_aa: CASSRQGDLRYGYTF
v_call: TRBV10-3; clone_size: .; d_call: .; j_call: TRBJ2-7; cdr3_nt: TGTGCCATCAGTGAGTCCCTGTACGAGCAGTACTTC; cdr3_aa: CAISESLYEQYF
v_call: TRBV5-1; clone_size: .; d_call: .; j_call: TRBJ1-5; cdr3_nt: TGCGCCAGCAGACCGGGAGTTAGCAATCAGCCCCAGCATTTT; cdr3_aa: CASRPGVSNQPQHF
v_call: TRBV6-4; clone_size: .; d_call: TRBD2; j_call: TRBJ2-1; cdr3_nt: TGTGCCAGCAGACGACTAGCGGGAGGGCCAGGGGAGCAGTTCTTC; cdr3_aa: CASRRLAGGPGEQFF
v_call: TRBV7-9; clone_size: .; d_call: .; j_call: TRBJ1-2; cdr3_nt: TGTGCCAGCAGCTTAGAGGCCTTC; cdr3_aa: CASSLEAF
v_call: TRBV30; clone_size: .; d_call: .; j_call: TRBJ2-5; cdr3_nt: TGTGCCTGGAGTGAAGGGACTCCCCAAGAGACCCAGTACTTC; cdr3_aa: CAWSEGTPQETQYF
v_call: TRBV6-1; clone_size: .; d_call: .; j_call: TRBJ1-6; cdr3_nt: TGTGCCAGCAGTGTGTCAGCGTCCTATAATTCACCCCTCCACTTT; cdr3_aa: CASSVSASYNSPLHF
v_call: TRBV5-1; clone_size: .; d_call: .; j_call: TRBJ2-7; cdr3_nt: TGCGCCAGCAGCTGGAATGACGAGCAGTACTTC; cdr3_aa: CASSWNDEQYF
v_call: TRBV11-2; clone_size: .; d_call: .; j_call: TRBJ2-1; cdr3_nt: TGTGCCAGCAGCCCAGGGAGGACTCACAATGAGCAGTTCTTC; cdr3_aa: CASSPGRTHNEQFF
v_call: TRBV5-1; clone_size: .; d_call: TRBD1; j_call: TRBJ1-3; cdr3_nt: TGCGCCAGCAGCCCGGCAGGGGGCTCTGGAAACACCATATATTTT; cdr3_aa: CASSPAGGSGNTIYF
v_call: TRBV6-5; clone_size: once; d_call: TRBD1; j_call: TRBJ2-5; cdr3_nt: TGTGCCAGCAGTTACCGCAGGACAGGGGGCAAGGAGACCCAGTACTTC; cdr3_aa: CASSYRRTGGKETQYF
v_call: TRBV4-1; clone_size: .; d_call: .; j_call: TRBJ2-7; cdr3_nt: TGCGCCAGCAGCCAAGATAAGTACGAGCAGTACTTC; cdr3_aa: CASSQDKYEQYF
v_call: TRBV6-6; clone_size: .; d_call: .; j_call: TRBJ2-3; cdr3_nt: TGTGCCAGCAGGACAGGAGGGAAGAACACAGATACGCAGTATTTT; cdr3_aa: CASRTGGKNTDTQYF
v_call: TRBV21-1; clone_size: .; d_call: .; j_call: TRBJ2-7; cdr3_nt: TGTGCCAGCAGCAAAGCTGCGGGGGCGGTACGATGGGAGCAGTACTTC; cdr3_aa: CASSKAAGAVRWEQYF
v_call: TRBV25-1; clone_size: few; d_call: .; j_call: TRBJ2-3; cdr3_nt: TGTGCCAGCAGTGGGTCCGTCAGGGGATCCTCAGATACGCAGTATTTT; cdr3_aa: CASSGSVRGSSDTQYF
v_call: TRBV27; clone_size: .; d_call: .; j_call: TRBJ2-3; cdr3_nt: TGTGCCAGCAGTCCACCCGGGGCTGGGGATACGCAGTATTTT; cdr3_aa: CASSPPGAGDTQYF
v_call: TRBV5-1; clone_size: .; d_call: .; j_call: TRBJ1-4; cdr3_nt: TGCGCCAGCAGCTTGGGAGGGGGAGAAAAACTGTTTTTT; cdr3_aa: CASSLGGGEKLFF
v_call: TRBV6-1; clone_size: .; d_call: TRBD1; j_call: TRBJ1-2; cdr3_nt: TGTGCCAGCAAGGGGGCTTATGGCTACACCTTC; cdr3_aa: CASKGAYGYTF
v_call: TRBV11-2; clone_size: .; d_call: TRBD2; j_call: TRBJ2-3; cdr3_nt: TGTGCCAGCAGCTTAGCGGCGGGGGGGGTATCTAGCACAGATACGCAGTATTTT; cdr3_aa: CASSLAAGGVSSTDTQYF
v_call: TRBV14; clone_size: .; d_call: TRBD1; j_call: TRBJ2-7; cdr3_nt: TGTGCCAGCAGCCAAACAGGGGGCTCCTACGAGCAGTACTTC; cdr3_aa: CASSQTGGSYEQYF
v_call: TRBV4-2; clone_size: once; d_call: TRBD2; j_call: TRBJ2-3; cdr3_nt: TGTGCCAGCAGCCAAGATTTACGGACTAGCGGGGGGGCCTCGCAGTATTTT; cdr3_aa: CASSQDLRTSGGASQYF
v_call: TRBV11-2; clone_size: .; d_call: TRBD2; j_call: TRBJ2-7; cdr3_nt: TGTGCCAGCAGCGAGGGACTAGCGGGAGACGAGCAGTACTTC; cdr3_aa: CASSEGLAGDEQYF
v_call: TRBV18; clone_size: .; d_call: TRBD2; j_call: TRBJ2-7; cdr3_nt: TGTGCCAGCTCACCCCCTTTAGGTAGCGGGGACGAGCAGTACTTC; cdr3_aa: CASSPPLGSGDEQYF
v_call: TRBV7-9; clone_size: once; d_call: TRBD2; j_call: TRBJ2-5; cdr3_nt: TGTGCCAGCCGACTAGCGGAGTACCAAGAGACCCAGTACTTC; cdr3_aa: CASRLAEYQETQYF
v_call: TRBV28; clone_size: .; d_call: .; j_call: TRBJ2-7; cdr3_nt: TGTGCCAGCAGAAGCTGGTCAGCCGAGGGAGGCTACGAGCAGTACTTC; cdr3_aa: CASRSWSAEGGYEQYF
v_call: TRBV28; clone_size: .; d_call: TRBD2; j_call: TRBJ2-1; cdr3_nt: TGTGCCAGCAGTTCGCTAGCGGCCCGAGGGGCCAATGAGCAGTTCTTC; cdr3_aa: CASSSLAARGANEQFF
v_call: TRBV27; clone_size: .; d_call: TRBD2; j_call: TRBJ2-7; cdr3_nt: TGTGCCAGCAGTTATAATTCCGGCGGGGGACCCTACGAGCAGTACTTC; cdr3_aa: CASSYNSGGGPYEQYF
v_call: TRBV6-1; clone_size: .; d_call: TRBD2; j_call: TRBJ2-4; cdr3_nt: TGTGCCAGCAGGGAATACCCTGGACTAGTTGCAAACATTCAGTACTTC; cdr3_aa: CASREYPGLVANIQYF
v_call: TRBV28; clone_size: once; d_call: .; j_call: TRBJ1-2; cdr3_nt: TGTGCCAGCAGTTTATCTTCCGGCTACACCTTC; cdr3_aa: CASSLSSGYTF
v_call: TRBV30; clone_size: .; d_call: TRBD2; j_call: TRBJ2-1; cdr3_nt: TGTGCCTGGAGTGACTATAGCGGGAGACACTACAATGAGCAGTTCTTC; cdr3_aa: CAWSDYSGRHYNEQFF
v_call: TRBV7-3; clone_size: .; d_call: TRBD2; j_call: TRBJ2-7; cdr3_nt: TGTGCCAGCAGCGCACCACTAGCGGGAATCTACGAGCAGTACTTC; cdr3_aa: CASSAPLAGIYEQYF
v_call: TRBV6-1; clone_size: .; d_call: .; j_call: TRBJ2-7; cdr3_nt: TGTGCCAGCAGTGAGAGCGGAAACCACTACGAGCAGTACTTC; cdr3_aa: CASSESGNHYEQYF
v_call: TRBV29-1; clone_size: .; d_call: TRBD1; j_call: TRBJ2-1; cdr3_nt: TGCAGCGTCGCAGGGACAGAACTAAGCTCCTACAATGAGCAGTTCTTC; cdr3_aa: CSVAGTELSSYNEQFF
v_call: TRBV7-9; clone_size: .; d_call: TRBD2; j_call: TRBJ2-3; cdr3_nt: TGTGCCAGCAGCTTTTCGACTAGCGGGAGGGCCATGACAGATACGCAGTATTTT; cdr3_aa: CASSFSTSGRAMTDTQYF
v_call: TRBV25-1; clone_size: .; d_call: .; j_call: TRBJ2-1; cdr3_nt: TGTGCCAGCAGTGAATCTGGGCGGAATGAGCAGTTCTTC; cdr3_aa: CASSESGRNEQFF
v_call: TRBV7-3; clone_size: .; d_call: .; j_call: TRBJ2-2; cdr3_nt: TGTGCCAGCAGCTTAACAGGGGATAACACCGGGGAGCTGTTTTTT; cdr3_aa: CASSLTGDNTGELFF
v_call: TRBV6-5; clone_size: .; d_call: .; j_call: TRBJ2-7; cdr3_nt: TGTGCTTCGCTCGGGGTGTGGGGTGGCGAGCAGTACTTC; cdr3_aa: CASLGVWGGEQYF
v_call: TRBV16; clone_size: .; d_call: .; j_call: TRBJ1-6; cdr3_nt: TGTGCCAGCAGCAATACTCGGAACTATAATTCACCCCTCCACTTT; cdr3_aa: CASSNTRNYNSPLHF
v_call: TRBV27; clone_size: .; d_call: .; j_call: TRBJ1-1; cdr3_nt: TGTGCCATTCTCAGCGACTTCACGGGGCGGGTGCCTAACACTGAAGCTTTCTTT; cdr3_aa: CAILSDFTGRVPNTEAFF
v_call: TRBV29-1; clone_size: .; d_call: TRBD1; j_call: TRBJ2-1; cdr3_nt: TGCAGCGTACCGACAGGGCGCTCCTACAATGAGCAGTTCTTC; cdr3_aa: CSVPTGRSYNEQFF
v_call: TRBV9; clone_size: .; d_call: TRBD2; j_call: TRBJ2-7; cdr3_nt: TGTGCCAGCAGCGTAGGGACTAGCAGAGGCTCCTACGAGCAGTACTTC; cdr3_aa: CASSVGTSRGSYEQYF
v_call: TRBV5-1; clone_size: .; d_call: .; j_call: TRBJ2-3; cdr3_nt: TGCGCCAGCAGCTTGGTAGGGGTTAGCACAGATACGCAGTATTTT; cdr3_aa: CASSLVGVSTDTQYF
v_call: TRBV19; clone_size: .; d_call: TRBD1; j_call: TRBJ1-6; cdr3_nt: TGTGCCAGTAGTAGGACAGGGGAAGAGTATAATTCACCCCTCCACTTT; cdr3_aa: CASSRTGEEYNSPLHF
v_call: TRBV27; clone_size: few; d_call: .; j_call: TRBJ1-2; cdr3_nt: TGTGCCAGCAGTTTAGGAGGGGATACAGTATATGGCTACACCTTC; cdr3_aa: CASSLGGDTVYGYTF
v_call: TRBV19; clone_size: .; d_call: .; j_call: TRBJ1-5; cdr3_nt: TGTGCCAGTAGTAACCCAAATCAGCCCCAGCATTTT; cdr3_aa: CASSNPNQPQHF
v_call: TRBV4-1; clone_size: few; d_call: .; j_call: TRBJ1-5; cdr3_nt: TGCGCCAGCAGCCAAGATCGTCAACAGGCAAATCAGCCCCAGCATTTT; cdr3_aa: CASSQDRQQANQPQHF
v_call: TRBV6-6; clone_size: .; d_call: .; j_call: TRBJ1-2; cdr3_nt: TGTGCCAGCAGTTTTACAGCTAACTATGGCTACACCTTC; cdr3_aa: CASSFTANYGYTF
v_call: TRBV6-1; clone_size: .; d_call: TRBD1; j_call: TRBJ2-7; cdr3_nt: TGTGCCAGCATTTTTAAGGACAGGGGGCGATACGAGCAGTACTTC; cdr3_aa: CASIFKDRGRYEQYF
v_call: TRBV7-2; clone_size: .; d_call: TRBD2; j_call: TRBJ2-7; cdr3_nt: TGTGCCAGCAGTCCGTCTGGGCGGGGGTCCTACGAGCAGTACTTC; cdr3_aa: CASSPSGRGSYEQYF
v_call: TRBV27; clone_size: .; d_call: .; j_call: TRBJ1-3; cdr3_nt: TGTGCCAGCAGTTTCGGGGATCCCAGCTCTGGAAACACCATATATTTT; cdr3_aa: CASSFGDPSSGNTIYF